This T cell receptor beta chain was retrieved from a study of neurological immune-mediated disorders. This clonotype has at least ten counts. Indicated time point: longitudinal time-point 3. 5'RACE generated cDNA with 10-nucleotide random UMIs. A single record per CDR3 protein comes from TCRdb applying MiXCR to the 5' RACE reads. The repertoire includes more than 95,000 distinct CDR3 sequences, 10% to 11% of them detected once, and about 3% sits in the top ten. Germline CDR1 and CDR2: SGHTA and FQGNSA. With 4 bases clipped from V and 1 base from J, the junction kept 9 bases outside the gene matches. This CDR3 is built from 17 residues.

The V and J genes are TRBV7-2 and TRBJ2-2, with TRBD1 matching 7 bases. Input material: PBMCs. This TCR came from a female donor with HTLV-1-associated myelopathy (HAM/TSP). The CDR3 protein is CASSSPEGARNTGELFF. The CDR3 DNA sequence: TGTGCCAGCAGCTCCCCAGAGGGGGCTAGGAACACCGGGGAGCTGTTTTTT.